This T cell receptor beta chain is from a study of CXCR3-negative and CXCR3-positive naive CD8 T cells. CD45RO-CCR7+CD27+CD95- marked naive CD8+ T cells. Points from the study as a whole: TRB CDR3s were more hydrophobic in CXCR3-positive than in CXCR3-negative naive cells.

In germline, CDR1 is LGHNT, CDR2 FRNRAP. The CDR3 totals 14 residues. A remark on this clonotype: The antigen remains unidentified.

With UMI labels, 5' RACE was used to prepare the TRB cDNA libraries. For each CDR3 protein, TCRdb gives one entry from its re-call of the 5' RACE reads, without DNA. In all, the sample yields 110,000 or so distinct CDR3 sequences. The receptor comes from a human donor in good health. Some clones in this sample may be carry-over from other donors' samples. This chain uses TRBV12-5 with TRBJ2-7; the D call from TCRdb, TRBD2, cannot be confirmed without DNA. Sequenced input: naive CXCR3+ CD8+ T cells from blood. Subset defined: CD45RO-CCR7+CD27+CD95- naive CD8+ T cells expressing CXCR3 (TNR3+). CDR3 residues: CASGLAGPRVEQYF.